This T cell receptor beta chain was identified during a study of response to subunit inactivated influenza vaccine. Study results and limitations: Authors proposed each seasonal influenza vaccination draws in few new T cells.

The CDR3 totals 13 residues. V lost 5 bases to trimming and J lost 5 bases, with 10 bases between them. Germline V CDR1 and CDR2: SGHTA, FQGNSA. Of note for this clonotype: Antigen specificity is unknown.

TCRdb itself ran the RT-PCR reads through MiXCR, one entry per CDR3 protein. The sample lists approximately 530,000 distinct CDR3 sequences, over 10% occurring once. V gene TRBV7-2 combines with J gene TRBJ1-5; the D is unclear. The sample consisted of PBMCs from blood, taken roughly 46 days after vaccination. This TCR came from a middle-aged man who received an inactivated influenza vaccine. Written as DNA, the CDR3 is TGTGCCAGCAGCCGGAGTCGGGATCAGCCCCAGCATTTT. Translated: CASSRSRDQPQHF.